The clone carrying this TCR beta chain turned up a few times. The target antigen is unknown. This sample is part of a study of T cell repertoires in cytomegalovirus infection. Turning to the study itself: Both CMV infection and a matching HLA type were indicated by public TCR beta signatures. General study results and limits: Cumulative public TCR beta family frequency identified CMV carriers with the relevant HLA. HLA-C-restricted CMV-specific TCR beta clonotypes were dominant in the ex vivo response.

TCRdb re-called the reads with MiXCR, one entry per CDR3 protein. The table lists 250,000 or so distinct CDR3 sequences, roughly 10% of them singletons, with about 16% in the top ten. Trimming at V came to 6 bases and at J to 2 bases, leaving 3 bases not matched to a gene. This CDR3 is built from 14 residues. Germline lookup yields CDR1 MNHNS and CDR2 SASEGT. The receptor was derived from a human donor in good health (CMV status not recorded). Some clones in this sample may be carry-over from other donors' samples. This chain joins TRBV6-1 and TRBJ2-3, with 9 bases fitting TRBD2. The sample taken for sequencing was PBMCs. Here the CDR3 DNA reads TGTGCCAGCAGCGGGACTAGCCACACAGATACGCAGTATTTT. Translation: CASSGTSHTDTQYF.